This T cell receptor (beta chain) was sequenced for a study of T cell responses to AZD1222 COVID-19 vaccine. Germline V gene data show CDR1 as SNHLY and CDR2 as FYNNEI. The germline V and J ends were trimmed by 1 base and 4 bases, with 13 bases remaining between them. The CDR3 is made up of 15 amino acids. Points on this clone: As yet, its antigen is unknown.

Study-level findings and limits: The study identified only 6 or 7 AZD1222 recipients as seropositive at baseline.

Repertoires were generated with immunoSEQ multiplex PCR, while TCRdb's copy carries only in-frame clones and drops some. The sample has some 150,000 clones; about 93% are singletons. The input for sequencing was peripheral blood, taken on day 0 of AZD1222 vaccination. The V and J genes are TRBV2 and TRBJ1-2, with a possible D match to TRBD1 (6 bases). The TCR was taken from an adult in good health. This CDR3 is CASSEGSPGVYGYTF. Here the CDR3 DNA reads TGTGCCAGCAGTGAAGGGTCGCCAGGGGTCTATGGCTACACCTTC.